The 16 T cell receptor beta chains below were found in one sample sequenced in a study of cytomegalovirus exposure and HLA in healthy donors (dated by TCRdb to 2016 to 2017). Library generation was performed with the immunoSEQ multiplex PCR assay. For the multiplex PCR, a mixture combining 60 forward primers for TCR Vbeta segments and 13 reverse primers for TCR Jbeta segments was used. TCRdb stores this immuneACCESS table with in-frame sequences only. Part of the clones is absent; in the studies checked, under half of the shortfall reflects unresolved V genes, and no reason is known for the rest. The table for this sample lists 100,000 to 150,000 clones; about three quarters of them were counted only once. The ten largest account for around 4% of the sample. Sample: PBMCs. The receptors here all came from a man aged 25 to 45 in good health and CMV-seronegative.

The rearrangement joins TRBV6-5 to TRBJ1-1; the D gene is possibly TRBD1 (5 bases). This CDR3 has 14 residues. Germline V gene sequence: CDR1 MNHEY, CDR2 SVGAGI. With 4 bases removed from V and 2 bases from J, the gap between germline ends came to 11 bases. CDR3 in amino acids: CASSLGLLNTEAFF. Written as DNA, the CDR3 is TGTGCCAGCAGTTTGGGACTACTTAACACTGAAGCTTTCTTT.

This sequence joins TRBV5-1 and TRBJ1-1, with D possibly being TRBD1 (5 bases). The CDR3 has 13 residues. Trimming took off 7 bases at V and 1 base at J, with 11 bases between the two ends. Germline values: CDR1 SGHRS, CDR2 YFSETQ. CDR3 residues: CASQNQGNTEAFF. CDR3 coding DNA: TGCGCCAGCCAGAACCAGGGGAACACTGAAGCTTTCTTT.

The chain links TRBV7-3 to TRBJ2-1; D possibly corresponds to TRBD1 (5 bases). V was shortened by 5 bases and J by 9 bases, with 14 bases between the two germline ends. The CDR3 is 13 residues long. Germline CDR1 SGHTA, CDR2 FQGTGA. CDR3 DNA: TGTGCCAGCAGCCCCAGGGCAGCTCTTGAGCAGTTCTTC. Translated: CASSPRAALEQFF.

The V gene is TRBV6-4, the J gene TRBJ2-1, with TRBD2 identical over 8 bases. J gave up 5 bases and V 7 bases, and 7 bases lay outside the gene matches. This CDR3 region has 14 residues. The germline CDR1 and CDR2 sequences are MRHNA and SNTAGT. For the CDR3, the DNA is TGTGCCAGCAAAGCGGGGGTGGCTAACAATGAGCAGTTCTTC. It encodes CASKAGVANNEQFF.

This chain uses TRBV5-6 with TRBJ1-5; TRBD1 aligns across 9 bases. The CDR3 loop spans 16 amino acids. Trimming cost V 2 bases and J 7 bases; bases outside gene matches: 10. CDR1 and CDR2 (germline): SGHDT, YYEEEE. The CDR3 here is CASSLYRDRAYQPQHF. For the CDR3, the DNA is TGTGCCAGCAGCTTATACCGGGACAGGGCCTACCAGCCCCAGCATTTT.

The chain's CDR3 is CASSFQSGTGGYEQYF. The CDR3 coding sequence is TGTGCCAGCAGTTTCCAATCCGGGACAGGGGGTTACGAGCAGTACTTC. The chain carries TRBV6-6 and TRBJ2-7, with TRBD1 matching 11 bases. From germline, CDR1 is MNHNY and CDR2 SVGAGI (reference sequence). The V segment lost 4 bases and the J segment 4 bases; nucleotides outside the gene matches: 9. This CDR3 has 16 amino acids.

This clone was observed a few times. V usage is TRBV9 and J usage is TRBJ2-1; 9 bases align to TRBD1. The CDR3 has 20 amino acids. CDR1 is SGDLS and CDR2 is YYNGEE in the germline V gene. J was trimmed by 2 bases and V by 3 bases; bases with no gene match: 18. The CDR3 sequence: CASSALGGTGNLRAYNEQFF. CDR3 nucleotides: TGTGCCAGCAGCGCCCTGGGGGGGACAGGGAACTTAAGGGCCTACAATGAGCAGTTCTTC.

The rearrangement uses TRBV6-5 and TRBJ2-2, with 13 bases fitting TRBD2. This CDR3 has 15 amino acids. CDR1 is MNHEY, CDR2 SVGAGI, per germline. V was clipped by 6 bases and J by 7 bases; unmatched bases: 5. CDR3 nucleotides: TGTGCCAGCAGACTAGCGGGGGGGCCCGGCGGGGAGCTGTTTTTT. Amino acid sequence: CASRLAGGPGGELFF.

The chain combines TRBV19 with TRBJ1-5, with a tentative D call TRBD1 (6 bases). From germline, CDR1 is LNHDA and CDR2 SQIVND (reference sequence). This CDR3 contains 16 residues. The V and J ends lost 5 bases and 0 bases respectively, with 14 bases between them. The CDR3 loop reads CASSHRTDYSNQPQHF. In DNA form, the CDR3 reads TGTGCCAGTAGTCACCGGACAGATTATAGCAATCAGCCCCAGCATTTT.

The V gene is TRBV10-3, the J gene TRBJ1-2; a weak D match, TRBD1 (6 bases). Germline CDR1 and CDR2: ENHRY and SYGVKD. The CDR3 totals 16 residues. V was trimmed by 0 bases and J by 4 bases, leaving 15 bases between them. CDR3 protein: CAISESDDRRFYGYTF. In DNA form, the CDR3 reads TGTGCCATCAGTGAGTCGGACGACAGGAGATTCTATGGCTACACCTTC.

The rearrangement uses TRBV4-1 and TRBJ1-2; D gene uncertain. The CDR3 spans 14 residues. Germline CDR1 MGHRA, CDR2 YSYEKL. Trimming cost V 0 bases and J 4 bases, with 9 bases left between them. The CDR3 nucleotides read TGCGCCAGCAGCCAAGACACAGAGATCTATGGCTACACCTTC. Protein sequence: CASSQDTEIYGYTF.

The chain uses TRBV11-2 and TRBJ2-7, with D tentatively TRBD1 (6 bases). This CDR3 has 14 residues. The germline gives CDR1 SGHAT, CDR2 FQNNGV. Between the trimmed V and J ends, which lost 5 bases and 3 bases, there was a span of 14 bases. This CDR3 reads CASSAAPGDYEQYF. The DNA for the CDR3 is TGTGCCAGCAGCGCCGCGCCAGGGGACTACGAGCAGTACTTC.

The chain carries TRBV19 and TRBJ2-1, with no clear D. Trimming removed 0 bases at V and 0 bases at J, with 6 bases between. The CDR3 sequence is 15 residues long. Germline V gene data show CDR1 as LNHDA and CDR2 as SQIVND (reference sequence). The CDR3 region is CASSIELSSYNEQFF. CDR3 nucleotides: TGTGCCAGTAGTATAGAACTGAGCTCCTACAATGAGCAGTTCTTC.

The sample holds a few counts of this clone. The chain is built from TRBV9 and TRBJ1-3; D is uncertain. The germline V gene has CDR1 SGDLS and CDR2 YYNGEE. The CDR3 loop spans 15 amino acids. V was pared by 3 bases and J by 0 bases, with 10 bases between. CDR3 loop: CASSGPTDSGNTIYF. The DNA for the CDR3 is TGTGCCAGCAGCGGGCCAACAGACTCTGGAAACACCATATATTTT.

This rearrangement joins TRBV27 to TRBJ2-7; 11 nucleotides match TRBD2. V lost 6 bases, J lost 5 bases, and 6 bases stayed unmatched. The CDR3 runs to 14 residues. CDR1 and CDR2 (germline): MNHEY, SMNVEV (reference sequence). The CDR3 DNA is TGTGCCAGCAGCCGCACTAGCGGGGGTAACGAGCAGTACTTC. Protein product: CASSRTSGGNEQYF.

The chain carries TRBV5-1 and TRBJ2-1; unclear D gene. Trimming shortened V by 0 bases and J by 9 bases, and 7 bases separated the two germline ends. Germline CDR1 reads SGHRS; CDR2 reads YFSETQ. The length of the CDR3 is 12 residues. CDR3 sequence (DNA): TGCGCCAGCAGCTTGGTAGGAGCTGAGCAGTTCTTC. Translated: CASSLVGAEQFF.